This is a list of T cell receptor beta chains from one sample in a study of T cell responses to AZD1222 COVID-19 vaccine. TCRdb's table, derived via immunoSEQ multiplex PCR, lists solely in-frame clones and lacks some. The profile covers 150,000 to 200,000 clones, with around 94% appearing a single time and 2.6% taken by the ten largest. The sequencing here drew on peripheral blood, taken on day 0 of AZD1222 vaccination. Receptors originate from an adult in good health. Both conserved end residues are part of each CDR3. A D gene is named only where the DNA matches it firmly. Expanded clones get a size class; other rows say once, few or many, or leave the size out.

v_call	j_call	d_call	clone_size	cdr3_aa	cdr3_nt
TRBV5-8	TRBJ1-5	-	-	CASSPVLGPNQPQHF	TGTGCCAGCAGTCCGGTATTGGGACCCAATCAGCCCCAGCATTTT
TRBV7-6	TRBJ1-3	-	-	CASSPRGDSGNTIYF	TGTGCCAGCAGCCCGCGGGGGGATTCGGGAAACACCATATATTTT
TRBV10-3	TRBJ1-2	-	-	CAIRETAYGYTF	TGTGCCATCAGGGAGACAGCGTATGGCTACACCTTC
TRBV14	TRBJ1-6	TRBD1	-	CASSQGQGGALHF	TGTGCCAGCAGCCAAGGACAGGGAGGGGCCCTCCACTTT
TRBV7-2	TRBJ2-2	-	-	CASSFQGGTGELFF	TGTGCCAGCAGCTTCCAAGGCGGTACCGGGGAGCTGTTTTTT
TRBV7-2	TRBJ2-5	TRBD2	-	CASSLTTSGDPETQYF	TGTGCCAGCAGCTTGACGACTAGCGGGGACCCAGAGACCCAGTACTTC
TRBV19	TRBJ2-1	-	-	CASRMTSISGTEQFF	TGTGCCAGTAGGATGACTTCTATTTCAGGGACTGAGCAGTTCTTC
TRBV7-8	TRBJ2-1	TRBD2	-	CASSSSGGSYNEQFF	TGTGCCAGCAGCAGTTCGGGGGGCTCCTACAATGAGCAGTTCTTC
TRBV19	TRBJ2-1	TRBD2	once	CASRKLAGGPNEQFF	TGTGCCAGTAGGAAACTAGCGGGAGGGCCCAATGAGCAGTTCTTC
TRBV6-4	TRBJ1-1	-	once	CASRGGGTEAFF	TGTGCCAGCAGGGGAGGGGGCACTGAAGCTTTCTTT
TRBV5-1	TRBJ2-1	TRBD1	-	CASSRAGTGTPDEQFF	TGCGCCAGCTCCCGTGCCGGGACAGGGACCCCCGATGAGCAGTTCTTC
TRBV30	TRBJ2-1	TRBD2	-	CAWSEAGEQFF	TGTGCCTGGAGTGAAGCGGGAGAGCAGTTCTTC
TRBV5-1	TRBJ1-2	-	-	CASSLGRGYGYTF	TGCGCCAGCAGCTTGGGGCGGGGGTACGGCTACACCTTC
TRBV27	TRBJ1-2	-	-	CASSFTGSGGYTF	TGTGCCAGCAGTTTCACGGGGTCGGGTGGCTACACCTTC
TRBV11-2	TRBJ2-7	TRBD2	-	CASSSNLLAGPLYEQYF	TGTGCCAGCAGCTCCAATTTACTAGCGGGACCTCTCTACGAGCAGTACTTC
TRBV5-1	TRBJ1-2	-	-	CASSLGTGGANYGYTF	TGCGCCAGCAGCTTGGGCACCGGGGGGGCTAACTATGGCTACACCTTC
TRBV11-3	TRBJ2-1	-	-	CASRRGTSYNEQFF	TGTGCCAGCAGGCGCGGAACTTCCTACAATGAGCAGTTCTTC
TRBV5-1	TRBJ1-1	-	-	CASSRGQSEAFF	TGCGCCAGCAGCAGAGGACAGTCTGAAGCTTTCTTT
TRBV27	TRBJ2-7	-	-	CASSSISPTRPREQYF	TGTGCCAGCAGTTCTATATCCCCCACTAGACCGAGGGAGCAGTACTTC
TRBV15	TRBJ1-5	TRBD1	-	CATAGTGGQPQHF	TGTGCCACCGCCGGGACAGGGGGACAGCCCCAGCATTTT
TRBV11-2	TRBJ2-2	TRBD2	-	CASSLDPSGVNTGELFF	TGTGCCAGCAGCTTAGATCCTAGCGGGGTGAACACCGGGGAGCTGTTTTTT
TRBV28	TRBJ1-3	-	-	CASSPPGTWGNTIYF	TGTGCCAGCAGCCCTCCGGGCACGTGGGGAAACACCATATATTTT
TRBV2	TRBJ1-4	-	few	CASTNGNEKLFF	TGTGCCAGCACGAACGGCAATGAAAAACTGTTTTTT
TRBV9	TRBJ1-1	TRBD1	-	CASSVSTGLNTEAFF	TGTGCCAGCAGCGTCTCGACAGGGTTGAACACTGAAGCTTTCTTT
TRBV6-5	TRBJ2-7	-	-	CASSYGKLGYEQYF	TGTGCCAGCAGTTATGGCAAACTGGGCTACGAGCAGTACTTC
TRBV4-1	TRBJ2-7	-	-	CASSQAGLTSSYEQYF	TGCGCCAGCAGCCAGGCGGGACTCACGAGCTCCTACGAGCAGTACTTC
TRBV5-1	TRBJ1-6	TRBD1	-	CASSFDRGSSYNSPLHF	TGCGCCAGCAGCTTTGACAGGGGGAGCTCCTATAATTCACCCCTCCACTTT
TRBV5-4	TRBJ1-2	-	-	CASSHRQTEGYTF	TGTGCCAGCAGCCACAGACAGACAGAGGGCTACACCTTC
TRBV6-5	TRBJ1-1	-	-	CASCLPGQNTEAFF	TGTGCCAGCTGTCTTCCTGGACAGAACACTGAAGCTTTCTTT
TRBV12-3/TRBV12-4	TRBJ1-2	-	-	CASTPYTGNGYTF	TGTGCCAGCACCCCCTATACAGGGAATGGCTACACCTTC
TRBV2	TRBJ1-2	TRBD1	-	CANQATRTGGFYGYTF	TGTGCCAACCAGGCTACGAGGACAGGGGGTTTCTATGGCTACACCTTC
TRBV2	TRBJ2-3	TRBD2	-	CASSASGSFADTQYF	TGTGCCAGCAGTGCCAGCGGGAGTTTCGCAGATACGCAGTATTTT
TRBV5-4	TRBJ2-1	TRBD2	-	CASSLGVGAGDNEQFF	TGTGCCAGCAGCTTGGGTGTGGGCGCGGGGGACAATGAGCAGTTCTTC
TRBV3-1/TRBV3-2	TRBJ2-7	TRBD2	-	CASSQDKLAGGIEQYF	TGTGCCAGCAGCCAAGATAAACTAGCGGGAGGTATCGAGCAGTACTTC
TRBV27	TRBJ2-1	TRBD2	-	CASTFPGTSGSYNEQFF	TGTGCCAGTACGTTCCCCGGGACTAGCGGGAGCTACAATGAGCAGTTCTTC
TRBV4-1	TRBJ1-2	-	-	CASSQDGTGGSDGYTF	TGCGCCAGCAGCCAAGACGGTACAGGAGGAAGTGATGGCTACACCTTC
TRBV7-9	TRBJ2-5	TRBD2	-	CASSLEAGGQETQYF	TGTGCCAGCAGCTTAGAAGCGGGGGGTCAAGAGACCCAGTACTTC
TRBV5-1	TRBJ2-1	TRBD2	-	CASSLDGRANGNEQFF	TGCGCCAGCAGCTTGGACGGGAGGGCCAACGGGAATGAGCAGTTCTTC